This T cell receptor (beta chain) stems from a study of T cell responses to AZD1222 COVID-19 vaccine. Assay: immunoSEQ multiplex PCR; the TCRdb copy retains only in-frame clones and omits some. Here the sample spans some 100,000 clones, 90% to 95% being singletons. Study outcomes and limitations: Just 5 to 7 AZD1222 recipients tested seropositive at baseline. Spike was spanned by vaccine-associated CD4 TCRs, with dominance at 160-218 and 743-854. Scientists sampled the repertoires only once the peak T cell response had passed. White British ancestry dominated among donors, who included more females, and clonal diversity was possibly underestimated.

Germline V gives CDR1 SGHAT, CDR2 FQNNGV. The V end lost 8 bases, the J end lost 4 bases, and 13 bases lay between the germline ends. The CDR3 runs 13 residues. About this clone: Its specificity is unknown.

Here the sequenced sample was peripheral blood, taken on day 0 of AZD1222 vaccination. The chain couples TRBV11-2 to TRBJ2-3; the D is unclear. The origin of this receptor is an adult in good health. The CDR3: CASGTTNADTQYF. CDR3 DNA sequence: TGTGCCAGCGGTACCACCAACGCAGATACGCAGTATTTT.